This paragraph reports one T cell receptor (beta chain). V was clipped by 2 bases and J by 3 bases, with 7 bases between them. CDR3 length equals 13 residues. Germline V gives CDR1 SNHLY, CDR2 FYNNEI. This record belongs to a study of cytomegalovirus exposure and HLA in healthy donors. In the PCR, 60 Vbeta and 13 Jbeta primers were used. Generated by immunoSEQ multiplex PCR, the TCRdb table keeps only in-frame clones and is missing some. The sample's table shows under 150,000 clones. The sample was PBMCs. The TCR sequence derives from a woman aged 35 to 49 in good health and CMV-seronegative. The J gene is TRBJ2-5, the V gene TRBV2; unclear D gene. This CDR3 is CASSEIRKETQYF. The CDR3 region has the DNA TGTGCCAGCAGTGAAATCAGAAAAGAGACCCAGTACTTC.